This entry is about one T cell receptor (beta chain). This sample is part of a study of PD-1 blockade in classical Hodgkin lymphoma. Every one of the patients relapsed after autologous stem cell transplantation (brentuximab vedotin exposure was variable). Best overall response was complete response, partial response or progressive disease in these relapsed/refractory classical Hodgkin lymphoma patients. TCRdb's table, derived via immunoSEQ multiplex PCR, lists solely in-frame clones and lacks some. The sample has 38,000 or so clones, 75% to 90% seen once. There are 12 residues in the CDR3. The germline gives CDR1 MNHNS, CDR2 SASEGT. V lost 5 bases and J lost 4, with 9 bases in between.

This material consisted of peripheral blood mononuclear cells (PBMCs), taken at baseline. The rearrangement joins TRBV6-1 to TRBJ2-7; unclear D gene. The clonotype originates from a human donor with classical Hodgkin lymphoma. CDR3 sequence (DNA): TGTGCCAGCAGTTCCGGACGGTACGAGCAGTACTTC. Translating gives CASSSGRYEQYF.